This entry is about one T cell receptor (beta chain). The sample originates from a study of CD8+CD57+ T cells in acquired aplastic anemia. TCR beta VDJ and CDR3 profiles were obtained from a genomic DNA template. TCRdb itself ran the reads through MiXCR, one entry per CDR3 protein. The sample lists around 200,000 distinct CDR3 sequences; less than 65% were seen once. Trimming removed 6 bases at V and 8 bases at J, with 12 bases between. CDR3 length equals 12 residues. Germline lookup yields CDR1 SGDLS and CDR2 YYNGEE. The material sequenced was sorted CD4+, CD8+, or CD8+CD57+ T cells (not recorded which) from PBMCs. The chain combines TRBV9 with TRBJ2-1; no firm D call. This clonotype was obtained from a human donor in good health, serving as a control. This CDR3 is CASTSQVHEQFF. The DNA of the CDR3 is TGTGCCAGCACTTCGCAGGTCCATGAGCAGTTCTTC.